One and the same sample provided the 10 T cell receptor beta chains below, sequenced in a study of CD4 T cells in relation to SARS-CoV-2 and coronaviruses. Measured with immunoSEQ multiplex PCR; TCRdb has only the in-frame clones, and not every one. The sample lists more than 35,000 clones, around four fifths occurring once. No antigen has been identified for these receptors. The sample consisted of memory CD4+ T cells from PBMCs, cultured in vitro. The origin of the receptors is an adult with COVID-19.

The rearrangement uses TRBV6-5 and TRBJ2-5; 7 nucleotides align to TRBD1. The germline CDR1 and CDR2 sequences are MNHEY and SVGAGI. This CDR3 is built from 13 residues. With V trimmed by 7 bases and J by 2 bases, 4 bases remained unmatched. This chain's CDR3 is CASTKGAQETQYF. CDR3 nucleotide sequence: TGTGCCAGCACCAAGGGGGCACAAGAGACCCAGTACTTC.

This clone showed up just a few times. CDR3 amino acids: CASSDLFGRASSYNEQFF. In nucleotides, the CDR3 is TGTGCCAGCAGTGACTTGTTCGGGAGGGCCAGCTCCTACAATGAGCAGTTCTTC. The rearrangement uses TRBV6-1 and TRBJ2-1, with 8 bases that match TRBD2. The CDR3 is 18 amino acids. Germline V CDR1 and CDR2: MNHNS, SASEGT. The ends lost 3 bases at V and 0 bases at J; junction bases unmatched: 10.

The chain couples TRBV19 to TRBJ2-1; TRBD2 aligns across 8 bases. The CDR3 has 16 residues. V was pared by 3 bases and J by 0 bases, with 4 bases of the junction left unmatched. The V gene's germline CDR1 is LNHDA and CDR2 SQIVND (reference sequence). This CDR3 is CASSMVSGSSYNEQFF. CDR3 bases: TGTGCCAGTAGTATGGTCAGCGGGAGCTCCTACAATGAGCAGTTCTTC.

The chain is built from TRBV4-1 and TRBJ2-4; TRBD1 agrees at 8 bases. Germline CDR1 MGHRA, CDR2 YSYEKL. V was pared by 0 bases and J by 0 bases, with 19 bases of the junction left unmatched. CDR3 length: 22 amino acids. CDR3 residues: CASSQDPPTRTGLSLAKNIQYF. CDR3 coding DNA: TGCGCCAGCAGCCAAGACCCCCCCACCCGGACAGGGTTAAGCCTAGCCAAAAACATTCAGTACTTC.

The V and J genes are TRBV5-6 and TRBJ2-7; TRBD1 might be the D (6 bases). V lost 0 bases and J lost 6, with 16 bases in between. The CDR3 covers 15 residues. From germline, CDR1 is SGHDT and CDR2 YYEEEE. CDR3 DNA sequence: TGTGCCAGCAGCTTGGTAACAGGGCTAGCTCGCGAGCAGTACTTC. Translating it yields CASSLVTGLAREQYF. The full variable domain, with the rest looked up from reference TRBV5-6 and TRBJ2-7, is DAGVTQSPTHLIKTRGQQVTLRCSPKSGHDTVSWYQQALGQGPQFIFQYYEEEERQRGNFPDRFSGHQFPNYSSELNVNALLLGDSALYLCASSLVTGLAREQYFGPGTRLTVT.

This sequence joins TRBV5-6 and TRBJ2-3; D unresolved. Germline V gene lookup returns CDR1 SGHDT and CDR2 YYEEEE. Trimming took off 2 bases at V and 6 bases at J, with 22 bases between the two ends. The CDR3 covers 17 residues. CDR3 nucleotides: TGTGCCAGCAGCTTATCAGACGATGATTTCTTCCTTGATACGCAGTATTTT. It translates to CASSLSDDDFFLDTQYF. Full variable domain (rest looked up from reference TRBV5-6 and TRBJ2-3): DAGVTQSPTHLIKTRGQQVTLRCSPKSGHDTVSWYQQALGQGPQFIFQYYEEEERQRGNFPDRFSGHQFPNYSSELNVNALLLGDSALYLCASSLSDDDFFLDTQYFGPGTRLTVL.

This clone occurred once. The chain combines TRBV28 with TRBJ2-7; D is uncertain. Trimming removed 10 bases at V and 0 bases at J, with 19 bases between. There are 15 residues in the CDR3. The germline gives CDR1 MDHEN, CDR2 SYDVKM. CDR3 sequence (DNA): TGTGCCACCCGACGTGGCAGGTATAGCTCCTACGAGCAGTACTTC. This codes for CATRRGRYSSYEQYF. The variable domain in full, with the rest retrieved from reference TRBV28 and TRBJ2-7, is DVKVTQSSRYLVKRTGEKVFLECVQDMDHENMFWYRQDPGLGLRLIYFSYDVKMKEKGDIPEGYSVSREKKERFSLILESASTNQTSMYLCATRRGRYSSYEQYFGPGTRLTVT.

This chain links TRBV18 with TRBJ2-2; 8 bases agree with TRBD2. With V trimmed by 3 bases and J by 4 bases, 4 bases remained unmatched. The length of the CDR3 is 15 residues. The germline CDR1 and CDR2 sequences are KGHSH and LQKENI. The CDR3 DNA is TGTGCCAGCTCACCCGGACTAGCTCGCACCGGGGAGCTGTTTTTT. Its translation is CASSPGLARTGELFF.

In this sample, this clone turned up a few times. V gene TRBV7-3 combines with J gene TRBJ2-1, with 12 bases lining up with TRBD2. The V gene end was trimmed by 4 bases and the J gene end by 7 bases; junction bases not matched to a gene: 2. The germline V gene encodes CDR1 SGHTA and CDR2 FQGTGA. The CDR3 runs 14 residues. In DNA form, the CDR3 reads TGTGCCAGCAGCTGGCTAGCGGGAGGGAATGAGCAGTTCTTC. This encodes CASSWLAGGNEQFF.

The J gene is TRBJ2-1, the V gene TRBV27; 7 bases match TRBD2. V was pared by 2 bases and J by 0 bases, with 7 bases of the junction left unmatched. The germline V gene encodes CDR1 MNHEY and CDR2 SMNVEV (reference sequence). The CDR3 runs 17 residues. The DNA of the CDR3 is TGTGCCAGCAGTTTAGGGGTAGCGGGCAGCTCCTACAATGAGCAGTTCTTC. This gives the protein CASSLGVAGSSYNEQFF.